These 9 T cell receptor beta chains came from one sample sequenced in a study of beta chain features in type 1 diabetes (dated by TCRdb to between 2018 and 2020). Receptor libraries were prepared by the immunoSEQ multiplex PCR assay. The entire amount of isolated RNA was reverse transcribed using the High Capacity cDNA Reverse Transcription Kit, so the sequenced TCRB transcripts were expressed ones. TCRdb re-hosts the immuneACCESS table, in-frame sequences only. Its copies lack some clones; in the studies checked, an unresolved V gene accounts for under half of them, and the cause for the rest is not known. This sample gives roughly 310,000 clones in total; approximately 11% of them show up just once. 0.015% of the sample comes from the top ten. The specimen sequenced was naive CD4+ T cells from blood. This specimen's cell subset or site label, per the study, means: true naive CD4+ T cells. Receptor source: a woman aged 25 to 39 in good health.

The chain carries TRBV4-3 and TRBJ2-6; a weak D match, TRBD1 (5 bases). Per the germline V gene, CDR1 is LGHNA and CDR2 is YSLEER. Trimming removed 1 base at V and 1 base at J, with 11 bases between. This CDR3 comprises 17 residues. CDR3 sequence: CASSQGGRDSGANVLTF. In nucleotides, the CDR3 is TGCGCCAGCAGCCAAGGGGGCAGGGATTCTGGGGCCAACGTCCTGACTTTC.

V gene TRBV11-2 combines with J gene TRBJ2-1; TRBD2 aligns across 10 bases. CDR3 size: 17 residues. Germline loops: CDR1 SGHAT, CDR2 FQNNGV. J lost 2 bases, V lost 5 bases, and 9 bases had no gene match. The CDR3 here is CASSPYMGLATYNEQFF. DNA of the CDR3: TGTGCCAGCAGCCCTTACATGGGACTAGCGACCTACAATGAGCAGTTCTTC.

The chain is built from TRBV5-1 and TRBJ2-7, with D possibly TRBD1 on 6 matching bases. The CDR3 is made up of 14 amino acids. Germline V lookup: CDR1 SGHRS, CDR2 YFSETQ. Between the trimmed V and J ends, which lost 4 bases and 2 bases, there was a span of 13 bases. This chain's CDR3 is CASSDDRPPYEQYF. The CDR3 DNA sequence: TGCGCCAGCAGCGACGACAGGCCGCCCTACGAGCAGTACTTC.

This clone appeared a few times. The V and J genes are TRBV11-3 and TRBJ2-2; D possibly corresponds to TRBD1 (8 bases). Trimming pared 3 bases from V and 15 bases from J, leaving 14 bases between. The CDR3 consists of 12 residues. Looked up from germline, CDR1 is SGHNT and CDR2 is YENEEA. The CDR3 region has the DNA TGTGCCAGCAGCTTCCAACAGGGGGGGATGTTTTTT. Translated, it gives CASSFQQGGMFF. Full variable domain (outside the CDR3, taken from reference TRBV11-3 and TRBJ2-2): EAGVVQSPRYKIIEKKQPVAFWCNPISGHNTLYWYLQNLGQGPELLIRYENEEAVDDSQLPKDRFSAERLKGVDSTLKIQPAELGDSAVYLCASSFQQGGMFFGEGSRLTVL.

This clone has more than one count but fewer than ten. The chain carries TRBV5-1 and TRBJ2-5; TRBD1 is a possible D gene (6 bases). This CDR3 has 14 residues. In germline, CDR1 is SGHRS, CDR2 YFSETQ. Trimming stripped 7 bases from V and 1 base from J, with 14 bases between. CDR3 residues: CASGPGEFQETQYF. In DNA form, the CDR3 reads TGCGCCAGCGGCCCAGGGGAATTCCAAGAGACCCAGTACTTC.

This rearrangement joins TRBV7-3 to TRBJ2-1, with TRBD1 identical over 10 bases. V gave up 4 bases and J gave up 3 bases; unmatched junction bases: 3. In germline, CDR1 is SGHTA, CDR2 FQGTGA. The CDR3 totals 15 residues. CDR3 sequence: CASSWTGGHYNEQFF. The DNA for the CDR3 is TGTGCCAGCAGCTGGACAGGGGGACACTACAATGAGCAGTTCTTC.

This clone was recorded a few times. The chain combines TRBV5-4 with TRBJ2-1; 12 bases line up with TRBD2. Per germline, CDR1 SGHNT and CDR2 YYREEE (reference sequence). The CDR3 consists of 17 residues. V was clipped by 4 bases and J by 7 bases; unmatched bases: 12. The CDR3 here is CASSPGLAGFRGNEQFF. CDR3 DNA sequence: TGTGCCAGCAGCCCTGGACTAGCGGGGTTCCGGGGGAATGAGCAGTTCTTC.

The chain couples TRBV29-1 to TRBJ2-7; TRBD2 matches at 10 bases. J gave up 6 bases and V 4 bases, and 6 bases lay outside the gene matches. The CDR3 is 13 residues long. The germline gives CDR1 SQVTM, CDR2 ANQGSEA. This chain's CDR3 is CSVASGSRREQYF. For the CDR3, the DNA is TGCAGCGTTGCTAGCGGGAGTAGGCGCGAGCAGTACTTC.

This clone was counted only a few times. V and J are TRBV6-5 and TRBJ1-2; the D gene is possibly TRBD1 (5 bases). In germline, CDR1 is MNHEY, CDR2 SVGAGI. The CDR3 length is 15 residues. Trimming pared 0 bases from V and 3 bases from J, leaving 11 bases between. The CDR3 DNA reads TGTGCCAGCAGTTACTCGACGTGGGGGGACTATGGCTACACCTTC. Protein product: CASSYSTWGDYGYTF.